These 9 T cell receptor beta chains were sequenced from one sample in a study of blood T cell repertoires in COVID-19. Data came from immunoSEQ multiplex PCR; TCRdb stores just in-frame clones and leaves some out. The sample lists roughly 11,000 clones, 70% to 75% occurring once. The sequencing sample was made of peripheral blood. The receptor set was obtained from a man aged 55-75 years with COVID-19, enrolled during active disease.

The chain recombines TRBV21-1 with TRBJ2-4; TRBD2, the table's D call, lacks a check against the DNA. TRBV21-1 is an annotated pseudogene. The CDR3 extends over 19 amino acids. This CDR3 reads CASSKPLWTSGEPKNIQYF. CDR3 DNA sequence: TGTGCCAGCAGCAAACCTCTCTGGACTAGCGGGGAACCCAAAAACATTCAGTACTTC.

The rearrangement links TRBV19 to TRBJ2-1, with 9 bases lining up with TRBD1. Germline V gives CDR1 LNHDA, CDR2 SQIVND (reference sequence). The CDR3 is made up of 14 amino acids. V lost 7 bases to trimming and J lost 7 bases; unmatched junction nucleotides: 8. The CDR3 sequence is CASKMGQGRNEQFF. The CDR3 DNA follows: TGTGCCAGTAAGATGGGACAGGGTAGGAATGAGCAGTTCTTC.

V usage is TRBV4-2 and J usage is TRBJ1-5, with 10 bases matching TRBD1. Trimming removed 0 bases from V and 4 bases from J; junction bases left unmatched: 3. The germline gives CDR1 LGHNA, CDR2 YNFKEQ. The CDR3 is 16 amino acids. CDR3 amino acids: CASSQDWTGGNQPQHF. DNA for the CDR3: TGTGCCAGCAGCCAAGATTGGACAGGGGGAAATCAGCCCCAGCATTTT.

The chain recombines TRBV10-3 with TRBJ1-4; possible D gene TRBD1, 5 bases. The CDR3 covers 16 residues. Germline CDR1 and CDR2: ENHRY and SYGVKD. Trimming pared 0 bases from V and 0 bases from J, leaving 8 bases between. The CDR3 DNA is TGTGCCATCAGTGAGTCGGGAGGGGCAACTAATGAAAAACTGTTTTTT. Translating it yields CAISESGGATNEKLFF.

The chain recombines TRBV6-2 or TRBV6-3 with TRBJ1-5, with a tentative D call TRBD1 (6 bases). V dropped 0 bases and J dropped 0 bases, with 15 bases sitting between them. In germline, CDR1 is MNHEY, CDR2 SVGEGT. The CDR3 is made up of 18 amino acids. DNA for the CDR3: TGTGCCAGCAGTTACTCGAAAGGGACATCTTATAGCAATCAGCCCCAGCATTTT. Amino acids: CASSYSKGTSYSNQPQHF.

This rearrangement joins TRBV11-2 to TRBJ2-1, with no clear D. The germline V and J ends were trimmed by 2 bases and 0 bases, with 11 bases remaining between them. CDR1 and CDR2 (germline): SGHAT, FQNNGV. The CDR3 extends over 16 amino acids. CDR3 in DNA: TGTGCCAGCAGCTTAAATGGAGCGAGCTCCTACAATGAGCAGTTCTTC. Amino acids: CASSLNGASSYNEQFF.

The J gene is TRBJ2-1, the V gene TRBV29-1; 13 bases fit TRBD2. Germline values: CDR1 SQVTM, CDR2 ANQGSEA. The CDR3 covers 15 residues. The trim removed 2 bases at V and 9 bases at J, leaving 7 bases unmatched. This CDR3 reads CSVERLAGGTGEQFF. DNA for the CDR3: TGCAGCGTTGAAAGACTAGCGGGAGGTACTGGTGAGCAGTTCTTC.

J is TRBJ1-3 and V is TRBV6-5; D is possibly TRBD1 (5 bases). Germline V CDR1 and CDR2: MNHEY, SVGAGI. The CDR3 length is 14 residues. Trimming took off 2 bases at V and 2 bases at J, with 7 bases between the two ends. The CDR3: CASSYGGAGNTIYF. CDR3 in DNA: TGTGCCAGCAGTTACGGAGGGGCTGGAAACACCATATATTTT.

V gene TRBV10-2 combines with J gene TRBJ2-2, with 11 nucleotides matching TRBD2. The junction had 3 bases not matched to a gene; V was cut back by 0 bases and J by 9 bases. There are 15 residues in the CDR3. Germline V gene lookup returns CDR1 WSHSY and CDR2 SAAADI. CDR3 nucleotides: TGCGCCAGCAGTGAGTCGCTAGCGGGAGGCCGGGAGCTGTTTTTT. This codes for CASSESLAGGRELFF.